This TCR beta chain was sequenced for a study of blood T cell repertoires in COVID-19. At the level of the study: Some COVID-19 samples were acute and others convalescent; all came from the United States, Italy and Spain.

This clone was detected only once. The protocol was immunoSEQ multiplex PCR, while the TCRdb copy is restricted to in-frame clones and leaves out a portion. The sample contains about 200,000 clones, roughly 86% of which appear only once. Germline V CDR1 and CDR2: SGHDN, FVKESK. V lost 2 bases and J 8 bases, leaving 3 bases between the germline ends. This CDR3 is built from 10 residues. Each participant's cohort was designated according to participant-reported clinical history. The sequence came from a woman between 35 and 50 years old in a cohort exposed to, infected with or recovered from COVID-19 (not recorded which). The sample taken for sequencing was PBMCs or T cells enriched from blood (not recorded which). The chain links TRBV14 to TRBJ1-1; D call uncertain. CDR3 sequence: CASSQPEAFF. CDR3 in DNA: TGTGCCAGCAGCCAACCAGAAGCTTTCTTT.